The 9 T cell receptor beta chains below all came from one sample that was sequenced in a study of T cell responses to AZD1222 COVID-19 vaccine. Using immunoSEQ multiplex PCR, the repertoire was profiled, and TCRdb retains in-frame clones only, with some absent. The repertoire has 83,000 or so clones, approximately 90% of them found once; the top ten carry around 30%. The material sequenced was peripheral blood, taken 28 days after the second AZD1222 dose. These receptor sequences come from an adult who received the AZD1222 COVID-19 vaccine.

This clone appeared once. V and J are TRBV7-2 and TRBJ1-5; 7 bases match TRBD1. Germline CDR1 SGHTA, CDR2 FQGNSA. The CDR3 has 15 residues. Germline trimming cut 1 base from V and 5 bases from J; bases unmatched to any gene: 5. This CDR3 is CASSLEVRGDQPQHF. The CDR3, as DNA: TGTGCCAGCAGCTTAGAGGTCAGGGGGGATCAGCCCCAGCATTTT.

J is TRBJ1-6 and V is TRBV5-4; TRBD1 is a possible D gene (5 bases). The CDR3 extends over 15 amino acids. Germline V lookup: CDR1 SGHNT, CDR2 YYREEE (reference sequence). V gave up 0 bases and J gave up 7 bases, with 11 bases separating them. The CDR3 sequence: CASSLVGTPNSPLHF. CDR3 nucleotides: TGTGCCAGCAGCTTGGTAGGGACTCCCAATTCACCCCTCCACTTT.

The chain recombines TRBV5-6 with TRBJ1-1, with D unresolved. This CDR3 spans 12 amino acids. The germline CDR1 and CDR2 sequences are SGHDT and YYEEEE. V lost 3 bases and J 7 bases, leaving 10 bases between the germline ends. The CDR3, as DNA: TGTGCCAGCAGCTGGGCAAATGGTGAAGCTTTCTTT. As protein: CASSWANGEAFF. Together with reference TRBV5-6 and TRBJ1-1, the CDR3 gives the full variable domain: DAGVTQSPTHLIKTRGQQVTLRCSPKSGHDTVSWYQQALGQGPQFIFQYYEEEERQRGNFPDRFSGHQFPNYSSELNVNALLLGDSALYLCASSWANGEAFFGQGTRLTVV.

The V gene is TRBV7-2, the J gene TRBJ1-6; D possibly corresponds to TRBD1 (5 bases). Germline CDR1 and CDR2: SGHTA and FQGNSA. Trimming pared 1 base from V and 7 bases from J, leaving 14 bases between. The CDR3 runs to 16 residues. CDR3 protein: CASSLERQGGNSPLHF. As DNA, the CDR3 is TGTGCCAGCAGCTTAGAACGCCAGGGAGGGAATTCACCCCTCCACTTT.

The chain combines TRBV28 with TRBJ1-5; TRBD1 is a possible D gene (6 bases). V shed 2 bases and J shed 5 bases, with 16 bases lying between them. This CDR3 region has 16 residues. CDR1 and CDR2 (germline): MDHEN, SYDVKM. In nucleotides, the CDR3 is TGTGCCAGCAGTTTACCGCTCAGGGGCATGGATCAGCCCCAGCATTTT. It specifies CASSLPLRGMDQPQHF.

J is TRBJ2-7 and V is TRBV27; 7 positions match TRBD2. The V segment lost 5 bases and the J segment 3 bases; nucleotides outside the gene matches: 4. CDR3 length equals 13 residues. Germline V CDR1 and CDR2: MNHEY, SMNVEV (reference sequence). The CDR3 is CASSLTSSYEQYF. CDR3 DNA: TGTGCCAGCAGTCTGACTAGCAGCTACGAGCAGTACTTC.

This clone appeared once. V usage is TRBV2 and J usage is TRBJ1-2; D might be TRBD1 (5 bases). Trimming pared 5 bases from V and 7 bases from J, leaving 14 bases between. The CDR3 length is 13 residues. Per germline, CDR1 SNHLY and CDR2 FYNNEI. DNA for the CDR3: TGTGCCAGCAGTAAGAGGGGTGACGGTGGCTACACCTTC. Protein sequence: CASSKRGDGGYTF.

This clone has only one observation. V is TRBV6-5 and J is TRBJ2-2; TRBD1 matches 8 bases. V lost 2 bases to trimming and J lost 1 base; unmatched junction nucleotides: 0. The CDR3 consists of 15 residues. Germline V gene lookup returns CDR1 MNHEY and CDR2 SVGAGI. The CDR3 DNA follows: TGTGCCAGCAGTTACGGGACAGGGAACACCGGGGAGCTGTTTTTT. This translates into CASSYGTGNTGELFF.

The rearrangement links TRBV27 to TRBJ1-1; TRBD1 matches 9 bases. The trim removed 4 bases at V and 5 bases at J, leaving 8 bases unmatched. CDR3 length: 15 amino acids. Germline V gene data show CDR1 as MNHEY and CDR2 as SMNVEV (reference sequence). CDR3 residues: CASSSSYRGRTEAFF. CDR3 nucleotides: TGTGCCAGCAGTTCGTCATACAGGGGGCGAACTGAAGCTTTCTTT.